A selection of T cell receptor beta chains follows, all from one sample in a study of T cells after yellow fever vaccination. TCRdb reprocessed the 5' RACE reads via MiXCR and lists one record per CDR3 protein. The sample contains some 260,000 distinct CDR3 sequences, roughly 5.2% of which appear only once. Sequencing used CD4+ T cells sorted from PBMCs, obtained on the day of the yellow fever booster vaccination. The receptors were sampled from a man aged 18 to 30 who received the YFV17D yellow fever vaccine. Each CDR3 is given with its conserved first and last residue. D genes are given only for firm matches. Clone size is not always given. Where it is, it says once, few, many or a class for expanded clones.

v_call	d_call	j_call	clone_size	cdr3_aa	cdr3_nt
TRBV5-4	NA	TRBJ2-1	few	CASSPPRSGYYNEQFF	TGTGCCAGCAGCCCCCCAAGGAGCGGGTACTACAATGAGCAGTTCTTC
TRBV14	NA	TRBJ2-7	NA	CASSQLTGAYEQYF	TGTGCCAGCAGCCAACTAACGGGAGCCTACGAGCAGTACTTC
TRBV12-3/TRBV12-4	NA	TRBJ1-1	few	CASSLEGHGGEAFF	TGTGCCAGCAGTTTAGAAGGCCACGGAGGTGAAGCTTTCTTT
TRBV7-9	NA	TRBJ2-5	NA	CASSLVTSVQETQYF	TGTGCCAGCAGCTTAGTTACTTCAGTACAAGAGACCCAGTACTTC
TRBV18	TRBD1	TRBJ2-7	NA	CASSTTGDSEQYF	TGTGCCAGCTCCACGACAGGGGATTCCGAGCAGTACTTC
TRBV18	NA	TRBJ1-5	NA	CASSLTDSNQPQHF	TGTGCCAGCTCACTTACAGATAGCAATCAGCCCCAGCATTTT
TRBV18	NA	TRBJ2-5	few	CASSPREGILETQYF	TGTGCCAGCTCACCCCGGGAAGGGATCCTGGAGACCCAGTACTTC
TRBV9	NA	TRBJ2-3	many	CASSAETGTDTQYF	TGTGCCAGCAGCGCCGAAACGGGCACAGATACGCAGTATTTT
TRBV10-3	NA	TRBJ2-1	many	CAIRTLGPEQFF	TGTGCCATCAGGACCCTAGGTCCTGAGCAGTTCTTC
TRBV5-1	NA	TRBJ2-3	many	CASSFWGRDTQYF	TGCGCCAGCAGCTTCTGGGGGCGGGATACGCAGTATTTT
TRBV6-5	NA	TRBJ1-2	NA	CASRLLGGDYGYTF	TGTGCCAGCAGATTACTCGGCGGGGACTATGGCTACACCTTC
TRBV3-1	NA	TRBJ2-3	many	CATGRTATDTQYF	TGTGCCACTGGACGGACAGCCACAGATACGCAGTATTTT
TRBV20-1	TRBD1	TRBJ1-6	few	CSAPDRVRSPLHF	TGCAGTGCTCCGGACAGGGTGAGATCACCCCTCCACTTT
TRBV15	TRBD1	TRBJ2-1	many	CATSLDRGEYNEQFF	TGTGCCACCAGCCTAGACAGGGGCGAATACAATGAGCAGTTCTTC
TRBV7-2	NA	TRBJ1-1	NA	CASSLAGVWTEAFF	TGTGCCAGCAGCTTAGCTGGGGTCTGGACTGAAGCTTTCTTT
TRBV27	TRBD1	TRBJ1-1	many	CASSLYHRGIAEAFF	TGTGCCAGCAGTTTATACCACAGGGGCATCGCTGAAGCTTTCTTT
TRBV11-2	TRBD1	TRBJ2-1	NA	CASSLRDRLQSEQFF	TGTGCCAGCAGCCTCAGGGACAGATTACAAAGTGAGCAGTTCTTC
TRBV5-1	TRBD2	TRBJ2-3	many	CASSLSGETDTQYF	TGCGCCAGCAGTCTTAGCGGGGAAACAGATACGCAGTATTTT
TRBV2	NA	TRBJ1-4	few	CASSVEKLFF	TGTGCCAGCAGTGTGGAAAAACTGTTTTTT
TRBV28	NA	TRBJ1-2	few	CAIIAGTSSRYTF	TGTGCCATCATAGCCGGGACCAGTTCACGCTACACCTTC
TRBV6-6	NA	TRBJ1-5	NA	CASRINSNQPQHF	TGTGCCAGCAGGATAAATAGCAATCAGCCCCAGCATTTT
TRBV10-3	NA	TRBJ2-3	few	CAISESDTQYF	TGTGCCATCAGTGAGTCAGATACGCAGTATTTT
TRBV11-2	TRBD1	TRBJ1-2	many	CASSLDGGTGAYGYTF	TGTGCCAGCAGCTTAGATGGGGGGACAGGGGCCTATGGCTACACCTTC
TRBV7-6	TRBD1	TRBJ2-2	NA	CASSTGGQNTGELFF	TGTGCCAGCAGCACAGGGGGCCAAAACACCGGGGAGCTGTTTTTT
TRBV7-9	NA	TRBJ2-3	many	CASSAVGGRDTQYF	TGTGCCAGCAGCGCCGTCGGGGGGCGAGATACGCAGTATTTT
TRBV6-6	TRBD1	TRBJ2-7	many	CASRLSRDSYEQYF	TGTGCCAGCCGACTCTCCCGGGACAGCTACGAGCAGTACTTC
TRBV20-1	NA	TRBJ1-1	few	CSAHRGGTEAFF	TGCAGTGCCCACCGAGGGGGCACTGAAGCTTTCTTT
TRBV19	NA	TRBJ1-3	few	CASSMPESSGNTIYF	TGTGCCAGTAGTATGCCGGAATCTTCTGGAAACACCATATATTTT
TRBV7-9	NA	TRBJ2-7	few	CASSTRDRYEQYF	TGTGCCAGCAGCACTCGAGACAGGTACGAGCAGTACTTC
TRBV5-1	NA	TRBJ2-3	NA	CASSLVEATDTQYF	TGCGCCAGCAGCTTGGTAGAGGCGACAGATACGCAGTATTTT
TRBV7-2	TRBD2	TRBJ2-7	many	CASSKRTSGTYEQYF	TGTGCCAGCAGCAAACGGACTAGCGGTACCTACGAGCAGTACTTC
TRBV7-2	NA	TRBJ2-1	few	CASTVGGLYNEQFF	TGTGCCAGCACAGTAGGGGGACTATACAATGAGCAGTTCTTC
TRBV4-3	NA	TRBJ1-4	many	CASSQVSGGEKLFF	TGCGCCAGCAGCCAAGTCTCCGGGGGTGAAAAACTGTTTTTT
TRBV5-1	NA	TRBJ2-2	many	CASSLAVGELFF	TGCGCCAGCAGCTTGGCCGTCGGGGAGCTGTTTTTT
TRBV19	TRBD2	TRBJ2-1	many	CASTSGLAENEQFF	TGTGCCAGTACCTCGGGACTAGCGGAGAATGAGCAGTTCTTC
TRBV18	TRBD2	TRBJ2-7	NA	CASSQVAGGLVEQYF	TGTGCCAGCTCACAGGTAGCGGGGGGCTTGGTGGAGCAGTACTTC
TRBV11-2	TRBD2	TRBJ2-1	few	CASSWSGVYEQFF	TGTGCCAGCAGCTGGAGCGGGGTATATGAGCAGTTCTTC
TRBV7-9	NA	TRBJ2-2	NA	CASSLWTARDTGELFF	TGTGCCAGCAGCCTCTGGACAGCGAGGGACACCGGGGAGCTGTTTTTT
TRBV5-1	TRBD1	TRBJ1-2	NA	CASSGTGTGEGGYTF	TGCGCCAGCAGCGGAACCGGGACAGGGGAAGGCGGCTACACCTTC
TRBV20-1	TRBD1	TRBJ1-5	few	CSAREGTASQPQHF	TGCAGTGCTAGAGAGGGGACAGCTTCTCAGCCCCAGCATTTT
TRBV6-2/TRBV6-3	NA	TRBJ2-7	few	CASRKGGSYEQYF	TGTGCCAGCAGAAAGGGAGGCTCCTACGAGCAGTACTTC
TRBV3-1	NA	TRBJ1-5	few	CASSSEPFQAQHF	TGTGCCAGCAGCTCGGAGCCCTTTCAGGCCCAGCATTTT
TRBV20-1	NA	TRBJ2-5	many	CSAPRDGLPETQYF	TGCAGTGCTCCCAGGGACGGGCTTCCAGAGACCCAGTACTTC
TRBV4-3	NA	TRBJ1-6	many	CASSPREGDSPLHF	TGCGCCAGCAGCCCCCGGGAAGGTGATTCACCCCTCCACTTT
TRBV5-1	NA	TRBJ2-2	many	CASSFNGELFF	TGCGCCAGCAGCTTTAACGGGGAGCTGTTTTTT
TRBV5-1	NA	TRBJ2-1	NA	CASSLGQNHEQFF	TGCGCCAGCAGCTTGGGCCAGAACCATGAGCAGTTCTTC
TRBV20-1	NA	TRBJ1-6	many	CSARPSLNSPLHF	TGCAGTGCTAGGCCCAGTCTTAATTCACCCCTCCACTTT
TRBV3-1	NA	TRBJ1-6	many	CASSPTNQSPLHF	TGTGCCAGCAGCCCAACCAATCAGTCACCCCTCCACTTT
TRBV7-3	NA	TRBJ2-3	many	CASSLRGFTDTQYF	TGTGCCAGCAGCCTCAGAGGGTTCACAGATACGCAGTATTTT